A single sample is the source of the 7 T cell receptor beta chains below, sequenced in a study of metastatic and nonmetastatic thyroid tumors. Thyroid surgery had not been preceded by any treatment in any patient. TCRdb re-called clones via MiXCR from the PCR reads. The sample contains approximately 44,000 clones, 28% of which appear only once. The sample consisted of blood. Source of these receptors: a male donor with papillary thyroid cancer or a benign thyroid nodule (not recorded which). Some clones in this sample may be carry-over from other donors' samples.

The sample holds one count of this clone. The DNA of the CDR3 is TGTGCCAGCAGCCAGACAAGATGGGGGGCCGAGACCCAGTACTTC. Its protein is CASSQTRWGAETQYF. The chain employs TRBV14 and TRBJ2-5; D could derive from TRBD1 or TRBD2 (6 bases each). CDR3 length: 15 residues. V was shortened by 3 bases and J by 5 bases, with 16 bases between the two germline ends. CDR1 is SGHDN, CDR2 FVKESK, per germline.

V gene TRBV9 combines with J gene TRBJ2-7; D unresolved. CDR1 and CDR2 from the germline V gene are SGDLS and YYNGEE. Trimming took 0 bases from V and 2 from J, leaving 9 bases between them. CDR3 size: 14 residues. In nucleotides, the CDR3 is TGTGCCAGCAGCGTAGATATTTCTGCCTACGAGCAGTACTTC. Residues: CASSVDISAYEQYF. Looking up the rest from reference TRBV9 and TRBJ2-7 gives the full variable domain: DSGVTQTPKHLITATGQRVTLRCSPRSGDLSVYWYQQSLDQGLQFLIQYYNGEERAKGNILERFSAQQFPDLHSELNLSSLELGDSALYFCASSVDISAYEQYFGPGTRLTVT.

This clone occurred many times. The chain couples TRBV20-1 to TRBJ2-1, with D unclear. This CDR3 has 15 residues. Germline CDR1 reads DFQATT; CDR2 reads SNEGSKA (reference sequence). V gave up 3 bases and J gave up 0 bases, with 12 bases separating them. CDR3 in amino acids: CSASGLASSYNEQFF. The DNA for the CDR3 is TGCAGTGCTAGTGGCTTGGCCAGCTCCTACAATGAGCAGTTCTTC.

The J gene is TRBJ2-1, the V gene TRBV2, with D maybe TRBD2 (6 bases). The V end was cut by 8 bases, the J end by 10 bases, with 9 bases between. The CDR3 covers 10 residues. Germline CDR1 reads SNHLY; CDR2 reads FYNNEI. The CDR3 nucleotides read TGTGCCAGCGCGGGGCTCGAGCAGTTCTTC. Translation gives CASAGLEQFF.

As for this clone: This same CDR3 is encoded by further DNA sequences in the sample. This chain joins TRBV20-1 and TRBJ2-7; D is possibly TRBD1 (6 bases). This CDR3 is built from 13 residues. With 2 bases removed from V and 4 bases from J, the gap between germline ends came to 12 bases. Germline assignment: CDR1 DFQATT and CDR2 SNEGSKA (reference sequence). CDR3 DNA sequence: TGCAGTGCTAGACCCTCAACAGGGTACGAGCAGTACTTC. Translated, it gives CSARPSTGYEQYF.

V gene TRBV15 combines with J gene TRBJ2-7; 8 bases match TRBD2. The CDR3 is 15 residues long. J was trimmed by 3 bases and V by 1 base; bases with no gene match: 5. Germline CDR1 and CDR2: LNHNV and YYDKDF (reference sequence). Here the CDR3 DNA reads TGTGCCACCAGCAGAGCTGCTAGCGGGTACTACGAGCAGTACTTC. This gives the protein CATSRAASGYYEQYF.

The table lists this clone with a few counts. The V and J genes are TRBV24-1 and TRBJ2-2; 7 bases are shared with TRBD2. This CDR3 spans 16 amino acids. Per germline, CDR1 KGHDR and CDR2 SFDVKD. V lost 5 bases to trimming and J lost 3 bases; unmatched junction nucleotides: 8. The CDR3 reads CATSVHTSVDTGELFF. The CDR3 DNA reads TGTGCCACCAGTGTCCATACTAGCGTAGACACCGGGGAGCTGTTTTTT.